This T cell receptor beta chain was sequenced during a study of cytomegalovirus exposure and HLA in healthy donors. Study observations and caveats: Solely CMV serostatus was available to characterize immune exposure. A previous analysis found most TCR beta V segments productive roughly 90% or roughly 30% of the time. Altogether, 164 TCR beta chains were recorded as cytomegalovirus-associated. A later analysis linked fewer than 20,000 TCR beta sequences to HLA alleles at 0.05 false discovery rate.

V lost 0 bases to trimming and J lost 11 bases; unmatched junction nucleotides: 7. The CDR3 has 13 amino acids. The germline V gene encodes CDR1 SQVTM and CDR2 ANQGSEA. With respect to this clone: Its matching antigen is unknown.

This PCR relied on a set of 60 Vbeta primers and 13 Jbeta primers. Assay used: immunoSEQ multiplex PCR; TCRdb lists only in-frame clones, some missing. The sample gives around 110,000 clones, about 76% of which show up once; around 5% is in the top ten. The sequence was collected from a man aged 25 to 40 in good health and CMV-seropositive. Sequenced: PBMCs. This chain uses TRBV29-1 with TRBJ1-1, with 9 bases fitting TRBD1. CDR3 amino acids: CSVEDLRDRAAFF. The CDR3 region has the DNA TGCAGCGTTGAAGATTTAAGGGACAGGGCTGCTTTCTTT.